Listed here are 32 T cell receptor beta chains from one sample, sequenced in a study of spatial heterogeneity in lung cancer. TCRdb reprocessed the 5' RACE reads via MiXCR and lists one record per CDR3 protein. The sample lists about 9,400 distinct CDR3 sequences, approximately 5.8% occurring once. Their antigen targets remain unknown. Time point described: sample taken at primary tumor resection. Study-level points and caveats: Expanded intratumoral alpha and beta TCR counts tracked tumor mutation counts.

Source: lung tumor tissue, taken at surgery. These receptors were taken from a male donor with early-stage non-small cell lung cancer.

By share, this clonotype ranks as large. The library was designed around alpha chains, so this beta chain is a stray read whose abundance carries little weight. The chain employs TRBV20-1 and TRBJ2-1; 7 bases agree with TRBD2. CDR3 length equals 14 residues. Trimming cost V 0 bases and J 10 bases; bases outside gene matches: 9. The germline CDR1 and CDR2 sequences are DFQATT and SNEGSKA (reference sequence). The CDR3 DNA is TGCAGTGCTAGAGACGCTAGCGGAGGCGGGGAGCAGTTCTTC. This encodes CSARDASGGGEQFF.

This clonotype has at least ten counts. Because the library targeted alpha chains, this beta chain is an off-target read whose size means little. The chain is built from TRBV18 and TRBJ1-4; weak D call: TRBD1 (5 bases). This CDR3 comprises 15 residues. Germline V gene lookup returns CDR1 KGHSH and CDR2 LQKENI. V was clipped by 4 bases and J by 4 bases, with 13 bases between them. This chain's CDR3 is CASSHEDRVNEKLFF. The CDR3 DNA is TGTGCCAGCTCACACGAAGACAGAGTTAATGAAAAACTGTTTTTT.

This clonotype is labeled medium-sized. Little can be read into the size of this beta chain, an off-target read in a library designed for alpha chains. The chain combines TRBV12-3 or TRBV12-4 with TRBJ1-4, with D tentatively TRBD1 (6 bases). The CDR3 is 14 residues long. Trimming removed 5 bases at V and 0 bases at J, with 7 bases between. CDR3 in amino acids: CASSGTPTNEKLFF. CDR3 in DNA: TGTGCCAGCAGTGGGACACCAACTAATGAAAAACTGTTTTTT.

This clonotype was seen many times. Since it is a stray read in a library aimed at alpha chains, this beta chain has a size that is not meaningful. V and J are TRBV3-1 and TRBJ1-5; TRBD1 matches at 9 bases. Germline V CDR1 and CDR2: LGHDT, YNNKEL (reference sequence). Germline trimming cut 1 base from V and 0 bases from J; bases unmatched to any gene: 13. This CDR3 has 20 residues. The CDR3 reads CASSQGVPGQGPNSNQPQHF. Here the CDR3 DNA reads TGTGCCAGCAGCCAAGGCGTCCCGGGACAGGGACCTAATAGCAATCAGCCCCAGCATTTT.

Sample share makes this clonotype medium-sized. In a library made to pick up alpha chains, this beta chain is a stray read with a size that means little. The chain employs TRBV7-8 and TRBJ1-6; D gene unclear. V was clipped by 1 base and J by 5 bases, with 9 bases between them. The CDR3 loop spans 15 amino acids. The germline gives CDR1 SGHVS, CDR2 FQNEAQ. The CDR3 sequence is CASSLVGSNNSPLHF. In nucleotides, the CDR3 is TGTGCCAGCAGCTTAGTTGGCAGTAATAATTCACCCCTCCACTTT.

This clonotype showed up many times. Little can be read into the size of this beta chain, an off-target read in a library designed for alpha chains. The chain has TRBV20-1 and TRBJ2-5, with 8 nucleotides matching TRBD2. Germline-derived CDR1 and CDR2 are DFQATT and SNEGSKA (reference sequence). This CDR3 is built from 13 residues. V trimming: 5 bases; J trimming: 4 bases; junction bases outside the gene matches: 6. The CDR3 region has the DNA TGCAGTGCTCAACCCGGGACTAGAGAGACCCAGTACTTC. Translated: CSAQPGTRETQYF.

This clonotype is categorized as medium-sized. A library made for alpha chains picked up this beta chain off target, so its size means little. The chain's CDR3 is CASSQDGQGDEQFF. The CDR3 bases are TGTGCCAGCAGCCAAGACGGTCAGGGAGATGAGCAGTTCTTC. This sequence joins TRBV4-2 and TRBJ2-1; D tentatively fits TRBD1 or TRBD2 (5 bases each). Between the trimmed V and J ends, which lost 0 bases and 8 bases, there was a span of 11 bases. The CDR3 runs to 14 residues. Germline V gene lookup returns CDR1 LGHNA and CDR2 YNFKEQ.

By proportion, this clonotype is medium-sized. This beta chain came through as a stray read in a library set up for alpha chains, and its size says little. The J gene is TRBJ2-1, the V gene TRBV20-1, with 9 bases fitting TRBD2. V trimming: 0 bases; J trimming: 6 bases; junction bases outside the gene matches: 6. In germline, CDR1 is DFQATT, CDR2 SNEGSKA (reference sequence). This CDR3 is 15 amino acids long. The CDR3 nucleotides read TGCAGTGCTAGAGAAGTCGCGGGAGGGTTCAATGAGCAGTTCTTC. Its protein is CSAREVAGGFNEQFF.

This clonotype was detected ten times or more. This beta chain is a stray read from a library made for alpha chains; its abundance is not meaningful. V gene TRBV5-4 combines with J gene TRBJ1-6; 7 bases are a match to TRBD1. Germline V lookup: CDR1 SGHNT, CDR2 YYREEE (reference sequence). The CDR3 is made up of 14 amino acids. V dropped 0 bases and J dropped 7; count of bases not matched to a gene: 1. CDR3 loop: CASSLDRGNSPLHF. In DNA form, the CDR3 reads TGTGCCAGCAGCTTGGACAGGGGCAATTCACCCCTCCACTTT.

This clonotype was seen ten or more times. The library was built for alpha chains, so this beta chain is an off-target read and its size means little. This chain uses TRBV6-5 with TRBJ2-2; TRBD1 agrees at 10 bases. V shed 6 bases and J 7 bases; nucleotides not matched to a gene: 5. Germline CDR1 is MNHEY and CDR2 is SVGAGI. The CDR3 totals 14 residues. Written as DNA, the CDR3 is TGTGCCAGCAGCCAGGACAGGGGGTACGGGGAGCTGTTTTTT. This encodes CASSQDRGYGELFF.

This clonotype was detected ten times or more. Because this beta chain is a stray read in a library intended to capture alpha chains, its abundance should not be given much weight. This sequence joins TRBV20-1 and TRBJ2-5; TRBD1 aligns across 9 bases. Trimming took 3 bases from V and 1 from J; bases not matched to a gene: 3. This CDR3 spans 14 amino acids. Looked up from germline, CDR1 is DFQATT and CDR2 is SNEGSKA (reference sequence). In nucleotides, the CDR3 is TGCAGTGCTAGTCGGACAGGGGTCCAAGAGACCCAGTACTTC. It translates to CSASRTGVQETQYF.

This clonotype appeared many times. Since it is a stray read in a library aimed at alpha chains, this beta chain has a size that is not meaningful. The rearrangement joins TRBV30 to TRBJ2-1, with D uncertain. Per germline, CDR1 GTSNPN and CDR2 SVGIG (reference sequence). V shed 2 bases and J shed 8 bases, with 13 bases lying between them. The CDR3 is 13 amino acids. The CDR3 nucleotides are TGTGCCTGGAGTACCCTGGGAACCTATGAGCAGTTCTTC. Protein sequence: CAWSTLGTYEQFF.

By proportion, this clonotype is medium-sized (0.01 to 0.1%). This beta chain is off target for a library built for alpha chains, so its abundance means little. The chain has TRBV27 and TRBJ1-3; no firm D call. Germline lookup yields CDR1 MNHEY and CDR2 SMNVEV (reference sequence). V shed 6 bases and J shed 2 bases, with 11 bases lying between them. The CDR3 covers 14 residues. CDR3 loop: CASSSTKAGNTIYF. The DNA of the CDR3 is TGTGCCAGCAGCTCAACAAAGGCTGGAAACACCATATATTTT.

Relative to its sample, this clonotype is medium-sized. This beta chain is an off-target read within a library intended for alpha chains, so its frequency means little. The rearrangement joins TRBV9 to TRBJ1-2; 8 nucleotides align to TRBD1. This CDR3 spans 17 amino acids. CDR1 is SGDLS, CDR2 YYNGEE, per germline. J lost 2 bases, V lost 1 base, and 10 bases had no gene match. The DNA for the CDR3 is TGTGCCAGCAGCGTACAGGGGGCCGCCTATAAAAACTATGGCTACACCTTC. Its translation: CASSVQGAAYKNYGYTF.

This clonotype has just a few counts. This beta chain is a stray read from a library made for alpha chains; its abundance is not meaningful. The chain recombines TRBV20-1 with TRBJ2-3; 13 bases agree with TRBD2. The germline CDR1 and CDR2 sequences are DFQATT and SNEGSKA (reference sequence). V lost 6 bases, J lost 4 bases, and 13 bases stayed unmatched. The CDR3 sequence is 17 residues long. The CDR3: CSAVKRTSGREADTQYF. CDR3 DNA: TGCAGTGCAGTCAAGAGGACTAGCGGGAGAGAGGCAGATACGCAGTATTTT.

This clonotype appeared many times. The library was built for alpha chains, so this beta chain is an off-target read and its size means little. The V call is TRBV24-1, the J call TRBJ2-5, with D unresolved. There are 15 residues in the CDR3. With 0 bases removed from V and 3 bases from J, the gap between germline ends came to 10 bases. CDR1 is KGHDR, CDR2 SFDVKD, per germline. The CDR3 reads CATSDLLFGEETQYF. The CDR3 coding sequence is TGTGCCACCAGTGATTTGCTATTTGGGGAAGAGACCCAGTACTTC.

This clonotype showed up many times. This beta chain slipped into a library made for alpha chains as a stray read, so its size is not meaningful. The chain uses TRBV10-3 and TRBJ2-7, with D perhaps matching TRBD2 (5 bases). Germline CDR1 is ENHRY and CDR2 is SYGVKD. Trimming pared 0 bases from V and 4 bases from J, leaving 19 bases between. The CDR3 contains 17 residues. This chain's CDR3 is CAISESDLGFRGYEQYF. CDR3 DNA: TGTGCCATCAGTGAGTCGGACCTTGGGTTCAGAGGGTACGAGCAGTACTTC.

This clonotype was detected ten times or more. Since it is a stray read in a library aimed at alpha chains, this beta chain has a size that is not meaningful. This sequence joins TRBV6-1 and TRBJ2-2, with D possibly being TRBD1 (6 bases). CDR3 length: 16 residues. Looked up from germline, CDR1 is MNHNS and CDR2 is SASEGT. V was shortened by 5 bases and J by 0 bases, with 13 bases between the two germline ends. The DNA of the CDR3 is TGTGCCAGCAGTCTACACAGGGTTTCGAACACCGGGGAGCTGTTTTTT. Translating gives CASSLHRVSNTGELFF.

This clonotype was counted at least ten times. This beta chain is a stray read from a library made for alpha chains; its abundance is not meaningful. The rearrangement joins TRBV14 to TRBJ2-1; 14 positions agree with TRBD2. The CDR3 is 14 amino acids. Germline CDR1 is SGHDN and CDR2 is FVKESK. Unmatched junction bases numbered 4, after V lost 4 bases and J lost 11 bases. The CDR3 DNA sequence: TGTGCCAGCAGCCCGGGGACTAGCGGGAGAAAGCAGTTCTTC. Its translation: CASSPGTSGRKQFF.

This clonotype was observed many times. Found in a library prepared for alpha chains, this beta chain is an off-target read, and its abundance has little meaning. The chain combines TRBV20-1 with TRBJ1-1; 11 bases line up with TRBD1. Trimming removed 0 bases from V and 1 base from J; junction bases left unmatched: 4. This CDR3 has 16 residues. The germline gives CDR1 DFQATT, CDR2 SNEGSKA (reference sequence). The CDR3 nucleotides are TGCAGTGCTAGAGATTGGACAGGGGGCGAGAACACTGAAGCTTTCTTT. It encodes CSARDWTGGENTEAFF.

This clonotype has ten or more counts. For a library built for alpha chains, this beta chain is a stray read; little rests on its size. The rearrangement joins TRBV6-1 to TRBJ1-1; D call uncertain. The CDR3 length is 13 residues. CDR1 is MNHNS and CDR2 is SASEGT in the germline V gene. Trimming pared 4 bases from V and 0 bases from J, leaving 6 bases between. CDR3 in amino acids: CASSGSMNTEAFF. The CDR3 nucleotides read TGTGCCAGCAGTGGAAGTATGAACACTGAAGCTTTCTTT.

This clonotype was counted ten times or more. Within a library made for alpha chains, this beta chain is off target, and its count is uninformative. The chain links TRBV18 to TRBJ2-3; D not certain. V was trimmed by 0 bases and J by 2 bases, leaving 6 bases between them. In germline, CDR1 is KGHSH, CDR2 LQKENI. This CDR3 comprises 14 residues. The CDR3 region is CASSPPGPTDTQYF. In DNA form, the CDR3 reads TGTGCCAGCTCACCACCTGGACCCACAGATACGCAGTATTTT. Full variable domain (missing parts from reference TRBV18 and TRBJ2-3): NAGVMQNPRHLVRRRGQEARLRCSPMKGHSHVYWYRQLPEEGLKFMVYLQKENIIDESGMPKERFSAEFPKEGPSILRIQQVVRGDSAAYFCASSPPGPTDTQYFGPGTRLTVL.

At least ten counts were recorded for this clonotype. The library was designed around alpha chains, so this beta chain is a stray read whose abundance carries little weight. The chain uses TRBV28 and TRBJ2-1; D is unclear. The CDR3 spans 13 residues. In germline, CDR1 is MDHEN, CDR2 SYDVKM. V dropped 2 bases and J dropped 8 bases, with 10 bases sitting between them. The CDR3 sequence: CASSLGRLDEQFF. The CDR3 nucleotides read TGTGCCAGCAGTTTAGGACGACTTGATGAGCAGTTCTTC. The full variable domain, its missing parts supplied by reference TRBV28 and TRBJ2-1, is DVKVTQSSRYLVKRTGEKVFLECVQDMDHENMFWYRQDPGLGLRLIYFSYDVKMKEKGDIPEGYSVSREKKERFSLILESASTNQTSMYLCASSLGRLDEQFFGPGTRLTVL.

This clonotype was seen many times. Because the library targeted alpha chains, this beta chain is an off-target read whose size means little. The chain recombines TRBV18 with TRBJ1-2; unclear D gene. Germline CDR1 KGHSH, CDR2 LQKENI. The CDR3 is made up of 15 amino acids. Trimming took 3 bases from V and 1 from J, leaving 12 bases between them. CDR3 bases: TGTGCCAGCTCACCGCGTCAGGAAAGTAACTATGGCTACACCTTC. Encoded protein: CASSPRQESNYGYTF.

Many counts were recorded for this clonotype. The library was built for alpha chains, so this beta chain is an off-target read and its size means little. The V call is TRBV12-3 or TRBV12-4, the J call TRBJ2-5; D tentatively fits TRBD1 or TRBD2 (5 bases each). The CDR3 runs 16 residues. The ends were cut back, 2 bases at V and 2 bases at J, with 15 bases in the middle. The CDR3 region is CASSLRRTPLQETQYF. DNA of the CDR3: TGTGCCAGCAGTTTACGGAGGACACCCTTACAAGAGACCCAGTACTTC.

There are many counts of this clonotype. In a library made to pick up alpha chains, this beta chain is a stray read with a size that means little. The chain uses TRBV3-1 and TRBJ2-1; TRBD2 matches at 9 bases. V was clipped by 1 base and J by 9 bases; unmatched bases: 4. CDR1 and CDR2 from the germline V gene are LGHDT and YNNKEL (reference sequence). The CDR3 runs to 14 residues. CDR3 bases: TGTGCCAGCAGCCAAGGCGCGGGAGGGCGTGAGCAGTTCTTC. Translating gives CASSQGAGGREQFF.

This clonotype ranks as medium-sized (0.01 to 0.1%). For a library built for alpha chains, this beta chain is a stray read; little rests on its size. J is TRBJ2-2 and V is TRBV6-5, with D perhaps matching TRBD1 or TRBD2 (6 bases each). V lost 5 bases and J 5 bases, leaving 21 bases between the germline ends. Germline assignment: CDR1 MNHEY and CDR2 SVGAGI. The CDR3 has 17 residues. CDR3 nucleotides: TGTGCCAGCAGTGGGAGTGGTTGGGGGGCCAAGACCGGGGAGCTGTTTTTT. Residues: CASSGSGWGAKTGELFF.

This clonotype was detected many times. Being off target in a library aimed at alpha chains, this beta chain has a size of little meaning. The chain couples TRBV5-5 to TRBJ2-2; D gene ambiguous. This CDR3 has 15 amino acids. In germline, CDR1 is SGHKS, CDR2 YYEKEE (reference sequence). The V and J ends lost 1 base and 2 bases respectively, with 9 bases between them. CDR3 sequence (DNA): TGTGCCAGCAGCTTGACCCCGTTCAACACCGGGGAGCTGTTTTTT. It encodes CASSLTPFNTGELFF.

This clonotype was found many times. This beta chain is off target for a library built for alpha chains, so its abundance means little. The rearrangement joins TRBV20-1 to TRBJ2-5; 14 nucleotides agree with TRBD2. Losses at the gene ends were 1 base for V and 9 bases for J; bases not matched to a gene: 4. Germline loops: CDR1 DFQATT, CDR2 SNEGSKA (reference sequence). The CDR3 consists of 14 residues. DNA for the CDR3: TGCAGTGCTAGAGCGGGGACTAGCGGGAGTTCCCAGTACTTC. Translation: CSARAGTSGSSQYF.

Many counts were recorded for this clonotype. This beta chain came through as a stray read in a library set up for alpha chains, and its size says little. This chain joins TRBV7-8 and TRBJ1-6, with 7 bases identical to TRBD1. V shed 6 bases, J shed 5 bases, and the junction held 13 bases outside the gene matches. Germline CDR1 and CDR2: SGHVS and FQNEAQ. The CDR3 spans 17 residues. Here the CDR3 DNA reads TGTGCCAGCAGGAGGGAAGTAGGGGGCACAAATAATTCACCCCTCCACTTT. As protein: CASRREVGGTNNSPLHF.

In its sample, this clonotype was seen many times. A library made for alpha chains picked up this beta chain off target, so its size means little. The rearrangement links TRBV18 to TRBJ2-2; 14 nucleotides agree with TRBD2. V lost 3 bases and J lost 5; bases outside the gene matches: 2. The CDR3 runs 16 residues. From germline, CDR1 is KGHSH and CDR2 LQKENI. Written as DNA, the CDR3 is TGTGCCAGCTCACCGGGACTAGCGGGAGAGACCGGGGAGCTGTTTTTT. Its translation: CASSPGLAGETGELFF.

This clonotype was seen repeatedly, ten times or more. Since it is a stray read in a library aimed at alpha chains, this beta chain has a size that is not meaningful. The gene calls are TRBV3-1 and TRBJ1-1; D uncertain. This CDR3 spans 14 amino acids. Germline CDR1 reads LGHDT; CDR2 reads YNNKEL (reference sequence). Trimming stripped 6 bases from V and 1 base from J, with 12 bases between. CDR3 in DNA: TGTGCCAGCAGTCCTCAGCTCGGGAACACTGAAGCTTTCTTT. Its translation is CASSPQLGNTEAFF.